The 16 T cell receptor beta chains below were found in one sample sequenced in a study of shared clonotypes between healthy human individuals (dated by TCRdb to 2019 to 2021). Receptor libraries were prepared by the immunoSEQ multiplex PCR assay. TCRdb took over this immuneACCESS table, retaining in-frame rearrangements with V and J assigned. Such tables are incomplete; in checked studies, under half of the missing clones stem from an unresolved V gene, and the remainder is unexplained. Counted in this sample were roughly 700,000 clones; over 65% of them appeared once. The top ten clonotypes cover approximately 1.7% of the sample. Sequenced material: memory CD4+ T cells sorted from blood. Explained via the paper, the cell subset or site label denotes: CD45RA-negative fraction. All receptors come from a woman aged 25 to 39 in good health.

This clone was picked up one time. The chain couples TRBV30 to TRBJ1-5, with D perhaps matching TRBD1 (5 bases). CDR3 size: 12 residues. Germline CDR1 GTSNPN, CDR2 SVGIG (reference sequence). Trimming removed 3 bases from V and 7 bases from J, with 10 bases in between. The chain's CDR3 is CAWSPRGQPQHF. CDR3 nucleotide sequence: TGTGCCTGGAGCCCGAGGGGACAGCCCCAGCATTTT. The entire variable domain, with the rest obtained from reference TRBV30 and TRBJ1-5, is as follows: SQTIHQWPATLVQPVGSPLSLECTVEGTSNPNLYWYRQAAGRGLQLLFYSVGIGQISSEVPQNLSASRPQDRQFILSSKKLLLSDSGFYLCAWSPRGQPQHFGDGTRLSIL.

The rearrangement joins TRBV5-1 to TRBJ2-3; 7 positions match TRBD1. The CDR3 spans 15 residues. V dropped 7 bases and J dropped 2; count of bases not matched to a gene: 10. Germline assignment: CDR1 SGHRS and CDR2 YFSETQ. DNA for the CDR3: TGCGCCAGCCGTACAGGGGCGCAATACACAGATACGCAGTATTTT. It codes for CASRTGAQYTDTQYF.

The J gene is TRBJ2-5, the V gene TRBV6-1, with TRBD2 matching 10 bases. Trimming removed 3 bases from V and 2 bases from J; junction bases left unmatched: 9. The CDR3 has 17 amino acids. Germline V gene lookup returns CDR1 MNHNS and CDR2 SASEGT. CDR3 amino acids: CASSEASGSRGQETQYF. CDR3 nucleotides: TGTGCCAGCAGTGAGGCTAGCGGGAGTCGGGGTCAAGAGACCCAGTACTTC.

This clone was detected once. The chain has TRBV9 and TRBJ1-3; a possible D gene is TRBD1 (5 bases). Trimming took 4 bases from V and 0 from J, leaving 8 bases between them. The CDR3 sequence is 14 residues long. CDR1 and CDR2 (germline): SGDLS, YYNGEE. Here the CDR3 DNA reads TGTGCCAGCAGCCCTAGGGGCTCTGGAAACACCATATATTTT. This sequence encodes CASSPRGSGNTIYF.

The chain couples TRBV5-6 to TRBJ2-2; 13 nucleotides match TRBD2. In germline, CDR1 is SGHDT, CDR2 YYEEEE. The CDR3 sequence is 15 residues long. Trimming at V came to 2 bases and at J to 7 bases, leaving 2 bases not matched to a gene. The CDR3 nucleotides are TGTGCCAGCAGCTTTCGGACTAGCGGGGGCGGGGAGCTGTTTTTT. It translates to CASSFRTSGGGELFF.

J is TRBJ1-2 and V is TRBV28; 8 nucleotides align to TRBD1. Trimming cost V 4 bases and J 2 bases; bases outside gene matches: 6. Per germline, CDR1 MDHEN and CDR2 SYDVKM. This CDR3 is 15 amino acids long. In DNA form, the CDR3 reads TGTGCCAGCAGTTCACCGGGACAGGTGAACTATGGCTACACCTTC. It is translated as CASSSPGQVNYGYTF.

V and J are TRBV10-2 and TRBJ2-1; 7 bases are a match to TRBD2. The CDR3 loop spans 18 amino acids. V lost 10 bases to trimming and J lost 4 bases; unmatched junction nucleotides: 22. The germline V gene has CDR1 WSHSY and CDR2 SAAADI. CDR3 DNA: TGCGCCATCTCCGGAAGCGGGGTAGATACAGCGGGGTACAATGAGCAGTTCTTC. Residues: CAISGSGVDTAGYNEQFF.

This clone was detected only a few times. The V call is TRBV27, the J call TRBJ2-1; 8 positions match TRBD1. This CDR3 comprises 19 residues. Germline assignment: CDR1 MNHEY and CDR2 SMNVEV (reference sequence). Losses at the gene ends were 6 bases for V and 0 bases for J; bases not matched to a gene: 16. The CDR3 loop reads CASRRRQGTVGFSYNEQFF. The CDR3 nucleotides read TGTGCCAGCAGGCGGAGACAGGGGACGGTGGGGTTCTCCTACAATGAGCAGTTCTTC.

This clone was observed a handful of times. The rearrangement joins TRBV29-1 to TRBJ2-7; 9 bases are shared with TRBD2. The CDR3 length is 13 residues. Per germline, CDR1 SQVTM and CDR2 ANQGSEA. Germline trimming cut 7 bases from V and 4 bases from J; bases unmatched to any gene: 8. The CDR3 region is CSGGAGGGYEQYF. The DNA of the CDR3 is TGCAGCGGGGGAGCGGGAGGAGGATACGAGCAGTACTTC.

The rearrangement uses TRBV21-1 and TRBJ2-7. TRBV21-1 is assigned pseudogene status. The length of the CDR3 is 15 residues. The CDR3 sequence is CASSKDPLTYYEQYF. DNA of the CDR3: TGTGCCAGCAGCAAAGATCCCCTGACCTATTACGAGCAGTACTTC.

The chain employs TRBV28 and TRBJ2-7, with 12 positions matching TRBD2. V was clipped by 5 bases and J by 3 bases; unmatched bases: 17. This CDR3 contains 19 residues. Germline CDR1 MDHEN, CDR2 SYDVKM. The CDR3 loop is CASSPTYGASGRARYEQYF. The CDR3 coding sequence is TGTGCCAGCAGTCCAACGTATGGGGCTAGCGGGAGGGCCCGCTACGAGCAGTACTTC.

The chain employs TRBV28 and TRBJ2-3, with D maybe TRBD1 (5 bases). The CDR3 loop spans 12 amino acids. Germline CDR1 is MDHEN and CDR2 is SYDVKM. V dropped 2 bases and J dropped 6 bases, with 6 bases sitting between them. The CDR3 spells CASSLGADTQYF. DNA of the CDR3: TGTGCCAGCAGTTTAGGGGCGGATACGCAGTATTTT.

The chain is built from TRBV20-1 and TRBJ2-7; D uncertain. Germline-derived CDR1 and CDR2 are DFQATT and SNEGSKA (reference sequence). Trimming pared 6 bases from V and 12 bases from J, leaving 15 bases between. The CDR3 contains 10 residues. Written as DNA, the CDR3 is TGCAGTGCCCGAGGTGGGCGGTTGTACTTC. It specifies CSARGGRLYF.

A remark on this clone: Additional DNA sequences in this sample encode the identical CDR3. The V and J genes are TRBV11-2 and TRBJ2-3; no definite D call. V was trimmed by 2 bases and J by 4 bases, leaving 4 bases between them. The length of the CDR3 is 12 residues. Per germline, CDR1 SGHAT and CDR2 FQNNGV. CDR3 DNA: TGTGCCAGCAGCTTATCGGCAGATACGCAGTATTTT. Protein: CASSLSADTQYF.

V and J are TRBV25-1 and TRBJ1-4, with a weak D call TRBD1 (6 bases). Germline values: CDR1 MGHDK, CDR2 SYGVNS. Between the trimmed V and J ends, which lost 2 bases and 4 bases, there was a span of 8 bases. The CDR3 runs 14 residues. The CDR3 sequence: CASSERGLNEKLFF. DNA for the CDR3: TGTGCCAGCAGTGAACGGGGGCTTAATGAAAAACTGTTTTTT.

The CDR3 spells CSVGRGYNEQFF. The CDR3, as DNA: TGCAGCGTTGGGCGGGGCTACAATGAGCAGTTCTTC. The chain employs TRBV29-1 and TRBJ2-1, with TRBD2 as a possible D gene (6 bases). Germline V gives CDR1 SQVTM, CDR2 ANQGSEA. The CDR3 length is 12 residues. V lost 4 bases to trimming and J lost 3 bases, with 7 bases between them.